The 17 T cell receptor beta chains given below trace back to one sample, sequenced in a study of T cells after yellow fever vaccination. Each CDR3 protein is one row after TCRdb ran MiXCR on the 5' RACE reads. The profile shows a few hundred thousand distinct CDR3 sequences, approximately 3.8% of them singletons. The sample was PBMCs, taken on the day of the yellow fever booster vaccination. Receptors originate from a young man who received the YFV17D yellow fever vaccine.

This clonotype was counted ten times or more. The V and J genes are TRBV5-1 and TRBJ2-1, with 7 bases identical to TRBD1. J lost 3 bases, V lost 0 bases, and 3 bases had no gene match. This CDR3 contains 15 residues. Per germline, CDR1 SGHRS and CDR2 YFSETQ. The CDR3 coding sequence is TGCGCCAGCAGCTTGGACGGGGACAGCTACAATGAGCAGTTCTTC. It specifies CASSLDGDSYNEQFF.

V is TRBV10-3 and J is TRBJ2-7; D perhaps matches TRBD2 (5 bases). From germline, CDR1 is ENHRY and CDR2 SYGVKD. V dropped 8 bases and J dropped 2 bases, with 22 bases sitting between them. CDR3 length: 16 amino acids. The DNA of the CDR3 is TGTGCCATCTTGGTAGATAATAAGGGAGAAACCTACGAGCAGTACTTC. Amino acids: CAILVDNKGETYEQYF.

The V call is TRBV11-2, the J call TRBJ2-1; 8 nucleotides match TRBD2. Germline CDR1 and CDR2: SGHAT and FQNNGV. CDR3 length equals 15 residues. Trimming at V came to 3 bases and at J to 9 bases, leaving 10 bases not matched to a gene. The CDR3 DNA sequence: TGTGCCAGCAGCTTCCCGGGGGGGCCGGTGGTTGAGCAGTTCTTC. Translated, it gives CASSFPGGPVVEQFF.

This clonotype was seen a handful of times. The chain employs TRBV6-6 and TRBJ1-1, with D unclear. The CDR3 covers 10 residues. In germline, CDR1 is MNHNY, CDR2 SVGAGI (reference sequence). V was trimmed by 2 bases and J by 8 bases, leaving 3 bases between them. This CDR3 is CASSYPEAFF. CDR3 bases: TGTGCCAGCAGTTACCCCGAAGCTTTCTTT.

This clonotype was detected only a few times. CDR3 sequence reads: CATSETRGAGETQYF. The CDR3 region has the DNA TGTGCCACCAGTGAAACCCGGGGGGCCGGAGAGACCCAGTACTTC. The V gene is TRBV24-1, the J gene TRBJ2-5, with a weak D call TRBD2 (7 bases). With 4 bases removed from V and 4 bases from J, the gap between germline ends came to 15 bases. The germline gives CDR1 KGHDR, CDR2 SFDVKD. This CDR3 is built from 15 residues.

The chain employs TRBV27 and TRBJ2-3; TRBD2 aligns across 16 bases. The germline V gene has CDR1 MNHEY and CDR2 SMNVEV (reference sequence). Trimming removed 6 bases from V and 1 base from J; junction bases left unmatched: 10. The CDR3 spans 19 residues. The DNA of the CDR3 is TGTGCCAGCAGCCGGCGGGGACTAGCGGGGGGGCGGGGCACAGATACGCAGTATTTT. It translates to CASSRRGLAGGRGTDTQYF.

DNA for the CDR3: TGTGCCACCAGCTTACGATCGGGAGCGGCAGGCGACGGCTACACCTTC. Protein: CATSLRSGAAGDGYTF. The rearrangement uses TRBV15 and TRBJ1-2; no definite D call. This CDR3 is 16 amino acids long. Trimming stripped 5 bases from V and 8 bases from J, with 24 bases between. The germline CDR1 and CDR2 sequences are LNHNV and YYDKDF (reference sequence).

This clonotype was counted at least ten times. The chain joins TRBV20-1 to TRBJ2-7; 8 positions agree with TRBD2. Germline CDR1 is DFQATT and CDR2 is SNEGSKA (reference sequence). The CDR3 is 13 amino acids. V was clipped by 2 bases and J by 4 bases; unmatched bases: 4. CDR3 protein: CSARQTSEYEQYF. CDR3 coding DNA: TGCAGTGCTAGACAGACTAGCGAGTACGAGCAGTACTTC.

This clonotype was recorded a few times. CDR3 region: CASGRGGTTREQYF. As DNA, the CDR3 is TGTGCCAGCGGTCGGGGGGGCACGACACGCGAGCAGTACTTC. V and J are TRBV7-9 and TRBJ2-7; 8 bases line up with TRBD2. Germline CDR1 reads SEHNR; CDR2 reads FQNEAQ (reference sequence). V lost 8 bases, J lost 6 bases, and 12 bases stayed unmatched. This CDR3 comprises 14 residues. Full variable domain (outside the CDR3, taken from reference TRBV7-9 and TRBJ2-7): DTGVSQNPRHKITKRGQNVTFRCDPISEHNRLYWYRQTLGQGPEFLTYFQNEAQLEKSRLLSDRFSAERPKGSFSTLEIQRTEQGDSAMYLCASGRGGTTREQYFGPGTRLTVT.

This clonotype showed up just a few times. The rearrangement joins TRBV4-3 to TRBJ1-3, with 11 bases that match TRBD1. Germline CDR1 and CDR2: LGHNA and YSLEER. Losses at the gene ends were 3 bases for V and 4 bases for J; bases not matched to a gene: 11. This CDR3 region has 18 residues. The CDR3 sequence is CASSQAPGQGAIGNTIYF. DNA for the CDR3: TGCGCCAGCAGCCAGGCTCCCGGACAGGGGGCAATCGGAAACACCATATATTTT.

The V gene is TRBV5-1, the J gene TRBJ2-3; D remains ambiguous. CDR1 is SGHRS, CDR2 YFSETQ, per germline. This CDR3 is 14 amino acids long. The V gene lost 3 bases and the J gene lost 2 bases, with 10 bases spanning the gap. Written as DNA, the CDR3 is TGCGCCAGCAGCTATAACGGAGACACAGATACGCAGTATTTT. Encoded protein: CASSYNGDTDTQYF.

This clonotype was counted ten times or more. V is TRBV7-9 and J is TRBJ2-5, with 8 bases identical to TRBD1. The trim removed 4 bases at V and 3 bases at J, leaving 7 bases unmatched. Germline CDR1 SEHNR, CDR2 FQNEAQ (reference sequence). CDR3 length equals 15 residues. The CDR3 coding sequence is TGTGCCAGCAGCTCATGGAACAGGGGGGAAGAGACCCAGTACTTC. Translated: CASSSWNRGEETQYF.

This clonotype was found many times. The rearrangement joins TRBV20-1 to TRBJ1-4; TRBD1 might be the D (6 bases). Germline CDR1 DFQATT, CDR2 SNEGSKA (reference sequence). This CDR3 comprises 14 residues. Between the trimmed V and J ends, which lost 6 bases and 3 bases, there was a span of 14 bases. The CDR3 region is CSAERGAANEKLFF. CDR3 in DNA: TGCAGTGCAGAGAGGGGGGCGGCTAATGAAAAACTGTTTTTT.

At least ten counts were recorded for this clonotype. V usage is TRBV5-1 and J usage is TRBJ2-1; D is perhaps TRBD2 (5 bases). Trimming stripped 0 bases from V and 6 bases from J, with 10 bases between. Germline V gene lookup returns CDR1 SGHRS and CDR2 YFSETQ. The CDR3 contains 14 residues. The CDR3 bases are TGCGCCAGCAGCTTGGTTCTAGCTGGCAATGAGCAGTTCTTC. This gives the protein CASSLVLAGNEQFF.

This clonotype was seen a handful of times. The chain has TRBV10-3 and TRBJ1-1; D gene unclear. The V and J ends lost 0 bases and 11 bases respectively, with 7 bases between them. The CDR3 has 11 amino acids. CDR1 is ENHRY and CDR2 is SYGVKD in the germline V gene. CDR3 sequence reads: CAISESARAFF. CDR3 sequence (DNA): TGTGCCATCAGTGAGTCAGCGCGGGCTTTCTTT.

This clonotype was seen ten or more times. The CDR3 spells CASSVSSGASLTGELFF. In nucleotides, the CDR3 is TGTGCCAGCAGCGTATCGTCAGGGGCGTCCTTAACCGGGGAGCTGTTTTTT. The chain couples TRBV7-9 to TRBJ2-2, with a possible D match to TRBD1 (6 bases). This CDR3 comprises 17 residues. V gave up 5 bases and J gave up 5 bases, with 21 bases separating them. Germline loops: CDR1 SEHNR, CDR2 FQNEAQ (reference sequence).

This clonotype was seen only a few times. The chain links TRBV4-1 to TRBJ1-5, with a tentative D call TRBD1 (5 bases). V lost 4 bases and J 6 bases, leaving 13 bases between the germline ends. The CDR3 has 14 amino acids. Germline CDR1 MGHRA, CDR2 YSYEKL. The chain's CDR3 is CASSRGRGTQPQHF. The DNA for the CDR3 is TGCGCCAGCAGCCGCGGTAGGGGAACTCAGCCCCAGCATTTT.